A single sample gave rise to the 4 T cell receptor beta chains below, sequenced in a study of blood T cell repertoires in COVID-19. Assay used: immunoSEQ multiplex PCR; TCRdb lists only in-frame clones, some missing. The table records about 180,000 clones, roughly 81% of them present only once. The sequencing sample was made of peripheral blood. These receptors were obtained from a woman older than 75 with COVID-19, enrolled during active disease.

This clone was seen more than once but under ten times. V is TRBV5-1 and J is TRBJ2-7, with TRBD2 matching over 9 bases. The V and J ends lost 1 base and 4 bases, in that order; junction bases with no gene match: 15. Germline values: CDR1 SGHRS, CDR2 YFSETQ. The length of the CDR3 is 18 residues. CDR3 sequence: CASSLYRDSGTSRYEQYF. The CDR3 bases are TGCGCCAGCAGCTTGTACCGGGACAGCGGGACTAGCAGGTACGAGCAGTACTTC.

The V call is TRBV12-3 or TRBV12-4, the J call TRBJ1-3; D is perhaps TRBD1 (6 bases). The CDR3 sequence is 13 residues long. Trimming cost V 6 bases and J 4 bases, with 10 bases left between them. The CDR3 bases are TGTGCCAGCAGCTTGCAGGGGGGAAACACCATATATTTT. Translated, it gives CASSLQGGNTIYF.

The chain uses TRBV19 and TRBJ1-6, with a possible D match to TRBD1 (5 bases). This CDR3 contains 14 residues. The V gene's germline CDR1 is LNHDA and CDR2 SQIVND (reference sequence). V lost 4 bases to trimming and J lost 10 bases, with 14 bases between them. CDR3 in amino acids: CASSTGVGGSPLHF. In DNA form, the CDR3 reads TGTGCCAGTAGTACGGGCGTCGGGGGATCACCCCTCCACTTT.

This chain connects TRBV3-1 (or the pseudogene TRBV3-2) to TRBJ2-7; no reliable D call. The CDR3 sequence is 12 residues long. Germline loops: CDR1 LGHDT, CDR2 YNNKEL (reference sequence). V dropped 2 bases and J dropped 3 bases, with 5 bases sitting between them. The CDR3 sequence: CASSQFHYEQYF. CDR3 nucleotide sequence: TGTGCCAGCAGCCAATTCCACTACGAGCAGTACTTC.